This T cell receptor (beta chain) was captured in a study of chemoradiotherapy in HPV16-positive cancers. About the research overall: Candidate HPV-specific T-cell clones and common TCR motifs came from functional assays in a couple of HPV16-positive patients.

Some clones are missing from TCRdb's copy, which holds only in-frame ones; the method was immunoSEQ multiplex PCR. The sample records 950 to 1,500 clones, roughly 85% being singletons. CDR1 KGHSH and CDR2 LQKENI come from the germline V gene. V was clipped by 3 bases and J by 7 bases; unmatched bases: 7. The CDR3 sequence is 15 residues long. Here the sequenced sample was tumor tissue, taken from a patient who underwent chemoradiotherapy. V usage is TRBV18 and J usage is TRBJ2-1; 9 nucleotides align to TRBD1. This clonotype was obtained from a human donor with HPV-associated anogenital cancer. This CDR3 reads CASSPSGTGLNEQFF. CDR3 bases: TGTGCCAGCTCACCCTCCGGGACAGGGTTGAATGAGCAGTTCTTC.